Listed below are T cell receptor beta chains from one sample, sequenced in a study of T cell responses to AZD1222 COVID-19 vaccine. Here immunoSEQ multiplex PCR was the method, and the copy in TCRdb shows in-frame clones only, minus some. The table has 200,000 or so clones, 94% seen once; the top ten hold roughly a tenth. The input for sequencing was peripheral blood, taken on day 0 of AZD1222 vaccination. The origin of the receptors is an adult in good health. Each CDR3 is given with its conserved first and last residue. Each record gives: V gene, J gene, D gene, clone size, CDR3 protein, CDR3 DNA. The D gene is left open where the match is weak. Size tells how often a clone was seen (once, few, many) or the class of an expanded clone, and some rows leave it out.

>TRBV5-1|TRBJ2-5|NA|NA
CASSVQGGYQETQYF
TGCGCCAGCAGCGTACAGGGGGGGTACCAAGAGACCCAGTACTTC
>TRBV20-1|TRBJ2-2|NA|NA
CSASTQGPNTGELFF
TGCAGTGCTAGTACGCAGGGCCCGAACACCGGGGAGCTGTTTTTT
>TRBV4-3|TRBJ1-1|NA|NA
CASSSEVNTEAFF
TGCGCCAGCAGCTCGGAGGTGAACACTGAAGCTTTCTTT
>TRBV7-8|TRBJ2-7|NA|NA
CASSPTLRGPEIGSYEQYF
TGTGCCAGCAGCCCCACCCTTAGAGGGCCAGAAATCGGCTCCTACGAGCAGTACTTC
>TRBV19|TRBJ1-5|NA|NA
CASSTYPQGRAYQPQHF
TGTGCCAGTAGTACTTACCCCCAGGGGCGCGCCTATCAGCCCCAGCATTTT
>TRBV6-5|TRBJ2-7|TRBD1|NA
CASSLDRYEQYF
TGTGCCAGCAGCTTGGACAGGTACGAGCAGTACTTC
>TRBV27|TRBJ1-2|TRBD1|NA
CASSSSGTAISNYGYTF
TGTGCCAGCAGTTCCTCCGGGACAGCTATATCTAACTATGGCTACACCTTC
>TRBV2|TRBJ1-6|NA|NA
CASNFQVNSPLHF
TGTGCCAGCAATTTCCAAGTTAATTCACCCCTCCACTTT
>TRBV4-1|TRBJ2-3|TRBD2|once
CASSPPGGSASTDTQYF
TGCGCCAGCAGCCCCCCGGGGGGTAGCGCCAGCACAGATACGCAGTATTTT
>TRBV9|TRBJ1-2|NA|NA
CASSVAGYYGYTF
TGTGCCAGCAGCGTCGCAGGGTACTATGGCTACACCTTC
>TRBV7-9|TRBJ2-7|NA|NA
CASSLPGDSYEQYF
TGTGCCAGCAGCCTACCGGGAGACTCCTACGAGCAGTACTTC
>TRBV5-1|TRBJ2-2|TRBD1|NA
CASSLGGTGPRHTGELFF
TGCGCCAGCAGCTTGGGAGGGACAGGGCCACGACACACCGGGGAGCTGTTTTTT
>TRBV27|TRBJ1-2|NA|NA
CASSQTGTYGYTF
TGTGCCAGCAGTCAAACAGGGACCTATGGCTACACCTTC
>TRBV27|TRBJ1-3|NA|NA
CASSLSIPLDSGNTIYF
TGTGCCAGCAGTTTATCTATCCCATTAGACTCTGGAAACACCATATATTTT
>TRBV11-3|TRBJ2-7|NA|NA
CASSLGMGSYEQYF
TGTGCCAGCAGCTTAGGGATGGGCTCCTACGAGCAGTACTTC
>TRBV19|TRBJ2-5|NA|NA
CASSAQETQYF
TGTGCCAGTAGTGCCCAAGAGACCCAGTACTTC
>TRBV11-2|TRBJ2-2|NA|once
CASSSLEVAGELFF
TGTGCCAGCAGCTCCCTAGAAGTGGCCGGGGAGCTGTTTTTT
>TRBV6-1|TRBJ2-1|NA|NA
CASSEATPRAKQFF
TGTGCCAGCAGTGAAGCTACACCTCGAGCAAAGCAGTTCTTC
>TRBV3-1/TRBV3-2|TRBJ1-4|NA|NA
CASSPTEGAKLFF
TGTGCCAGCAGCCCGACCGAAGGGGCAAAACTGTTTTTT
>TRBV12-3/TRBV12-4|TRBJ2-3|TRBD1|NA
CASTRTGADTQYF
TGTGCCAGCACGAGGACAGGGGCTGATACGCAGTATTTT
>TRBV7-6|TRBJ2-1|NA|NA
CASSPRSAANSYNEQFF
TGTGCCAGCAGCCCACGGTCAGCCGCTAACTCCTACAATGAGCAGTTCTTC
>TRBV19|TRBJ1-1|TRBD1|NA
CASRRDRGNTEAFF
TGTGCCAGTAGACGAGACAGGGGAAACACTGAAGCTTTCTTT
>TRBV3-1/TRBV3-2|TRBJ2-7|NA|NA
CASSQGASGPTYEQYF
TGTGCCAGCAGCCAAGGTGCCAGCGGGCCAACCTACGAGCAGTACTTC
>TRBV14|TRBJ2-1|TRBD2|NA
CASSPLLLAVEPTNEQFF
TGTGCCAGCAGCCCCCTCCTACTAGCGGTCGAACCAACCAATGAGCAGTTCTTC
>TRBV18|TRBJ2-1|NA|NA
CASSPLRGYNEQFF
TGTGCCAGCTCACCACTCCGGGGATACAATGAGCAGTTCTTC
>TRBV4-1|TRBJ1-5|NA|NA
CASSQHSQGNGQPQHF
TGCGCCAGCAGCCAGCACTCGCAGGGCAATGGACAGCCCCAGCATTTT
>TRBV11-2|TRBJ1-2|TRBD1|NA
CASSLGRGPGYTF
TGTGCCAGCAGCTTGGGCAGGGGGCCTGGCTACACCTTC
>TRBV5-8|TRBJ1-1|TRBD1|NA
CASSEGQGRREAFF
TGTGCCAGCAGCGAGGGACAGGGGCGGAGAGAAGCTTTCTTT
>TRBV2|TRBJ2-2|TRBD1|few
CASSEWWSVGTANTGELFF
TGTGCCAGCAGTGAATGGTGGTCCGTCGGGACAGCGAACACCGGGGAGCTGTTTTTT
>TRBV19|TRBJ1-2|TRBD1|NA
CASSIDPGTGNGYTF
TGTGCCAGTAGTATAGATCCCGGGACAGGGAATGGCTACACCTTC
>TRBV24-1|TRBJ2-1|TRBD1|NA
CATSASDRVYNEQFF
TGTGCCACCAGTGCCTCGGACAGGGTGTACAATGAGCAGTTCTTC
>TRBV5-1|TRBJ2-1|NA|NA
CASSLRSLEQFF
TGCGCCAGCAGCTTGCGGAGTTTGGAGCAGTTCTTC
>TRBV28|TRBJ1-6|NA|NA
CASSPSAQGEGSPLHF
TGTGCCAGCAGTCCCTCGGCACAGGGAGAAGGGTCACCCCTCCACTTT
>TRBV24-1|TRBJ2-3|NA|NA
CATSVGGHLFTDTQYF
TGTGCCACCAGTGTCGGCGGACACCTTTTCACAGATACGCAGTATTTT
>TRBV10-3|TRBJ2-5|NA|NA
CAISNTGTQYF
TGTGCCATCAGCAACACAGGAACCCAGTACTTC
>TRBV5-5|TRBJ2-7|TRBD1|NA
CASSLAATGTYEQYF
TGTGCCAGCAGCTTGGCCGCGACAGGGACCTACGAGCAGTACTTC
>TRBV5-5|TRBJ1-3|TRBD1|NA
CASSPGRDREDTIYF
TGTGCCAGCAGCCCAGGCCGGGACAGGGAAGACACCATATATTTT
>TRBV28|TRBJ1-1|NA|NA
CASSLVVMNTEAFF
TGTGCCAGCAGCCTCGTGGTTATGAACACTGAAGCTTTCTTT
>TRBV6-5|TRBJ2-7|TRBD2|NA
CASRTTGTSVYEQYF
TGTGCCAGCAGAACTACGGGGACTAGTGTCTACGAGCAGTACTTC
>TRBV30|TRBJ1-4|NA|NA
CAFRRGGGEKLFF
TGTGCCTTCCGCAGGGGAGGCGGTGAAAAACTGTTTTTT
>TRBV9|TRBJ2-7|NA|NA
CASSVGPGVSYEQYF
TGTGCCAGCAGCGTAGGTCCAGGGGTCTCCTACGAGCAGTACTTC
>TRBV29-1|TRBJ2-1|TRBD1|NA
CSVGPTGASYNEQFF
TGCAGCGTTGGCCCCACAGGGGCCTCCTACAATGAGCAGTTCTTC
>TRBV15|TRBJ1-3|NA|NA
CATSATRGGVRVGNTIYF
TGTGCCACCAGCGCAACGAGAGGCGGAGTACGAGTAGGAAACACCATATATTTT
>TRBV28|TRBJ2-7|TRBD1|NA
CASSLVGTAEQYF
TGTGCCAGCAGTTTGGTGGGGACAGCCGAGCAGTACTTC
>TRBV6-5|TRBJ1-1|NA|NA
CASTPRGGPTEAFF
TGTGCCAGCACTCCCCGGGGGGGTCCCACTGAAGCTTTCTTT
>TRBV7-2|TRBJ2-7|NA|NA
CASSPGLHEQYF
TGTGCCAGCAGCCCGGGACTCCACGAGCAGTACTTC
>TRBV5-8|TRBJ2-1|TRBD2|NA
CASRLAGKRYNEQFF
TGTGCCAGCAGATTAGCGGGAAAAAGGTACAATGAGCAGTTCTTC